This is a list of T cell receptor beta chains from one sample in a study of blood T cell repertoires in COVID-19. Produced via immunoSEQ multiplex PCR; TCRdb's table is partial and in-frame only. This repertoire shows fewer than 110,000 clones, over 65% found once; its top ten account for more than 10%. Input material: peripheral blood. Receptor source: a human donor in a cohort sampled during active COVID-19. CDR3s include the opening cysteine and the closing phenylalanine or tryptophan. A D gene is named only where the DNA matches it firmly. Size values are once, few and many counts, or a class for expanded clones, and some rows have none.

v_call	d_call	cdr3_length	j_call	clone_size	cdr3_nt	cdr3_aa
TRBV29-1	TRBD1	13	TRBJ1-3	.	TGCAGCGTGAAGACAGGGTTTGGAAACACCATATATTTT	CSVKTGFGNTIYF
TRBV5-4	TRBD1	16	TRBJ1-4	.	TGTGCCAGCAGCATTGACAGGGTTGCAACTAATGAAAAACTGTTTTTT	CASSIDRVATNEKLFF
TRBV7-2	.	17	TRBJ1-4	.	TGTGCCAGCAGCTTAGCGGCGTCCGGGACAAAAAATGAAAAACTGTTTTTT	CASSLAASGTKNEKLFF
TRBV5-6	.	14	TRBJ1-3	.	TGTGCCAGCAGCTTGGCTTTCTCTGGAAACACCATATATTTT	CASSLAFSGNTIYF
TRBV5-6	.	15	TRBJ2-1	once	TGTGCCAGCAGCCTGTGGAGGGGTCCCTACAATGAGCAGTTCTTC	CASSLWRGPYNEQFF
TRBV12-3/TRBV12-4	.	12	TRBJ2-3	.	TGTGCCAGCGGTTTTCTCACAGATACGCAGTATTTT	CASGFLTDTQYF
TRBV12-3/TRBV12-4	TRBD1	13	TRBJ1-2	.	TGTGCCAGCAGCAACGACAGGGTCTACGGCTACACCTTC	CASSNDRVYGYTF
TRBV6-5	TRBD2	15	TRBJ2-7	.	TGTGCCAGCATGGGCCCCGCAACTAGCGGGGGGACGCGGTACTTC	CASMGPATSGGTRYF
TRBV30	.	13	TRBJ2-2	.	TGTGCCTGGAGTGGCCGACAGGCCGGGGAGCTGTTTTTT	CAWSGRQAGELFF
TRBV19	TRBD1	18	TRBJ2-2	.	TGTGCCAGTAGTATAGACGGACAGGGAAGAATAAACACCGGGGAGCTGTTTTTT	CASSIDGQGRINTGELFF
TRBV19	TRBD2	16	TRBJ2-5	.	TGTGCCAGTAGTCCTCCCGGACTAGCGGGGGGAGAGACCCAGTACTTC	CASSPPGLAGGETQYF
TRBV2	.	13	TRBJ1-2	.	TGTGCCAGCAGTGCAGAAGGGGGCTATGGCTACACCTTC	CASSAEGGYGYTF
TRBV2	.	12	TRBJ1-6	.	TGTGCCACGCATGGCGGGGGGTCACCCCTCCACTTT	CATHGGGSPLHF
TRBV7-3	.	15	TRBJ1-3	.	TGTGCCAGCAGCCGAGACGGGGGCTCTGGAAACACCATATATTTT	CASSRDGGSGNTIYF
TRBV7-7	TRBD2	19	TRBJ2-1	.	TGTGCTAGCAGCCTCCGACTAAGGACCGGGACTAGCGGGGCCAATGAGCAGTTCTTC	CASSLRLRTGTSGANEQFF
TRBV4-1	.	15	TRBJ2-3	few	TGCGCCAGCAGCCGAGGACCAGGGAGCACAGATACGCAGTATTTT	CASSRGPGSTDTQYF
TRBV5-1	.	16	TRBJ2-5	.	TGCGCCAGCAGCTTGGGTCCCCAGGTGACCCAGGAGACCCAGTACTTC	CASSLGPQVTQETQYF
TRBV4-3	.	14	TRBJ1-2	.	TGCGCCAGCAGCCAAGATCGAAGCGGATTGGGCTACACCTTC	CASSQDRSGLGYTF
TRBV7-2	.	12	TRBJ1-2	.	TGTGCCAGCAGCCAAGCAGGCTATGGCTACACCTTC	CASSQAGYGYTF
TRBV4-1	.	15	TRBJ1-5	few	TGCGCCAGCAGCCAAGCGATCTTAATGGCTCAGCCCCAGCATTTT	CASSQAILMAQPQHF
TRBV19	TRBD1	15	TRBJ1-2	.	TGTGCCAGTACCCACCCCGGACAGGGGATCTATGGCTACACCTTC	CASTHPGQGIYGYTF
TRBV14	.	15	TRBJ1-6	few	TGTGCCAGCAGCCAAGAGCGGGCGTATGGGTCACCCCTCCACTTT	CASSQERAYGSPLHF
TRBV18	TRBD1	15	TRBJ2-3	.	TGTGCCAGCTCACCCCCGCACAGGGGGGCAGATACGCAGTATTTT	CASSPPHRGADTQYF
TRBV2	TRBD1	14	TRBJ1-1	.	TGTGCCAGCAGTCAGGACAGGGGAAACACTGAAGCTTTCTTT	CASSQDRGNTEAFF
TRBV5-1	.	14	TRBJ1-1	.	TGCGCCAGCAGCTATACCGGGAAACACCCTGAAGCTTTCTTT	CASSYTGKHPEAFF
TRBV18	TRBD1	19	TRBJ1-1	.	TGTGCCAGCTCAGTAAAGCGCGGGACAGGGGACCGCATGAACACTGAAGCTTTCTTT	CASSVKRGTGDRMNTEAFF
TRBV20-1	.	13	TRBJ2-5	.	TGCAGTGCTACTGACTATTTCCGGGAGACCCAGTACTTC	CSATDYFRETQYF
TRBV27	TRBD2	20	TRBJ2-6	.	TGTGCCAGCAGTTTATTGGCTAGCGGGGGGCCGAGCTCTGGGGCCAACGTCCTGACTTTC	CASSLLASGGPSSGANVLTF
TRBV10-3	.	11	TRBJ2-2	once	TGTGCCAACGCGTACGCCGGGGAGCTGTTTTTT	CANAYAGELFF
TRBV27	.	15	TRBJ1-1	.	TGTGCCACTCAATTAATTAGGGGTCTGAACACTGAAGCTTTCTTT	CATQLIRGLNTEAFF
TRBV6-1	.	12	TRBJ1-6	.	TGTGCCAGCAGTGAGAGGAATTCACCCCTCCACTTT	CASSERNSPLHF
TRBV11-1	TRBD1	15	TRBJ2-2	few	TGTGCCAGCAGCCACGGGACAGCCAACACCGGGGAGCTGTTTTTT	CASSHGTANTGELFF
TRBV7-9	TRBD1	14	TRBJ1-6	few	TGTGCCAGCAGCACAAGACAGGGGCTTTCACCCCTCCACTTT	CASSTRQGLSPLHF
TRBV2	TRBD1	16	TRBJ2-1	.	TGTGCCAGCAGTTATTGGGGTGGACAGGGTGAGGATGAGCAGTTCTTC	CASSYWGGQGEDEQFF
TRBV7-8	TRBD1	15	TRBJ1-1	once	TGTGCCAGCAGCTCGACAGGGGGCTGGGGCACTGAAGCTTTCTTT	CASSSTGGWGTEAFF
TRBV6-6	.	12	TRBJ1-2	.	TGTGCCAGCGGCAGGAAAGACTATGGCTACACCTTC	CASGRKDYGYTF
TRBV5-4	TRBD1	14	TRBJ1-1	.	TGTGCCAGCAGCGGACAGGGGGTTGACGCTGAAGCTTTCTTT	CASSGQGVDAEAFF
TRBV19	TRBD2	15	TRBJ2-1	once	TGTGCCAGTAGTATACAGCGGGGGCCGGGGAATGAGCAGTTCTTC	CASSIQRGPGNEQFF
TRBV28	.	12	TRBJ1-3	.	TGTGCCAGTAATTCTCAGGGCCTCCCGTGTTATTTT	CASNSQGLPCYF
TRBV6-6	TRBD2	14	TRBJ2-7	.	TGTGCCAGCAGCCTCGGGGAGGGGAGCTACGAGCAGTACTTC	CASSLGEGSYEQYF
TRBV7-9	.	13	TRBJ1-2	.	TGTGCCAGCAGTGCGCCCCCCAACTATGGCTACACCTTC	CASSAPPNYGYTF
TRBV18	TRBD1	16	TRBJ1-5	few	TGTGCCAGCTCTCCAATGCCGGGACAGGGGAATCAGCCCCAGCATTTT	CASSPMPGQGNQPQHF